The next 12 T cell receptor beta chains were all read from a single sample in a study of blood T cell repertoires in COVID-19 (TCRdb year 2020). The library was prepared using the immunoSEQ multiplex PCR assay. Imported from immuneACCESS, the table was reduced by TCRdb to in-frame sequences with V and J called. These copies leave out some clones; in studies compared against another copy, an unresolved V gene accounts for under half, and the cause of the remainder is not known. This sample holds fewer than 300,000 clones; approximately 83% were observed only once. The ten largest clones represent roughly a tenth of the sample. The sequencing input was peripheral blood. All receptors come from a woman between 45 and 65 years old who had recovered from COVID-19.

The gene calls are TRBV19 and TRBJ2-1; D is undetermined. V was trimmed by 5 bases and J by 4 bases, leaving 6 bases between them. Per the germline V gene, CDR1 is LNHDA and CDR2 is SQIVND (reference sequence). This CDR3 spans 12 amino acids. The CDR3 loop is CASSLRYNEQFF. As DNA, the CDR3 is TGTGCCAGTAGTTTGCGGTACAATGAGCAGTTCTTC.

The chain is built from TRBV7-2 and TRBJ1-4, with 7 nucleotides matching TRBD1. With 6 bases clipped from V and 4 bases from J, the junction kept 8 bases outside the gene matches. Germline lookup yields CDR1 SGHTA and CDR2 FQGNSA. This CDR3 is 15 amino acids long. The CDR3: CASSPSGGGNEKLFF. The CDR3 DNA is TGTGCCAGCAGTCCTTCAGGGGGAGGTAATGAAAAACTGTTTTTT.

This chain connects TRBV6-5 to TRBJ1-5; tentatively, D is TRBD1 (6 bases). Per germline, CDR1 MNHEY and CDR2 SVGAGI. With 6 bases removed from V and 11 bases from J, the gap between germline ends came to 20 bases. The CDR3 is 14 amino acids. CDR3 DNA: TGTGCCAGCAGAACCTTGGGGGGAGGGGGTGCCCAGCATTTT. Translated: CASRTLGGGGAQHF.

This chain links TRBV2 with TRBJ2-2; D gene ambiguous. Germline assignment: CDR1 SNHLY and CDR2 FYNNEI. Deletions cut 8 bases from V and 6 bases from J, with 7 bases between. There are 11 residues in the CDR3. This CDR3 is CASSLAGELFF. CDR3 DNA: TGTGCCAGCTCCTTAGCCGGGGAGCTGTTTTTT.

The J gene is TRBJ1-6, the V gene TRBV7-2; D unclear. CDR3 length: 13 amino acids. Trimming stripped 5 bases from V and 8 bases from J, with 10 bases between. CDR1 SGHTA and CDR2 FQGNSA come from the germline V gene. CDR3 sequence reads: CASSLALDSPLHF. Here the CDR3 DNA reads TGTGCCAGCAGCCTGGCCCTAGATTCACCCCTCCACTTT.

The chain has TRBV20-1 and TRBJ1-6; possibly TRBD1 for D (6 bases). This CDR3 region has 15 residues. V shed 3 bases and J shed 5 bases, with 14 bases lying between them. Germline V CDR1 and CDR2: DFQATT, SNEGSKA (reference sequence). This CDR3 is CSASTGKRNNSPLHF. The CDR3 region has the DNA TGCAGTGCTAGTACAGGGAAGAGGAATAATTCACCCCTCCACTTT.

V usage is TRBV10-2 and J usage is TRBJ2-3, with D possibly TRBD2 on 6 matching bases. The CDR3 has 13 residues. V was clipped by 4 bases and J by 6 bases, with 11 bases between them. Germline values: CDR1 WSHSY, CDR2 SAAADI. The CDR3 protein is CASSAGAGDTQYF. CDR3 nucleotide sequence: TGCGCCAGCAGTGCCGGGGCGGGGGATACGCAGTATTTT.

The CDR3 DNA reads TGTGCTAGTGGTTTGGCGACTAGCGGGGGGGCTGAGGAGCTGTTTTTT. This sequence encodes CASGLATSGGAEELFF. The chain recombines TRBV12-5 with TRBJ2-2; 14 bases fit TRBD2. V gave up 1 base and J gave up 10 bases; unmatched junction bases: 5. This CDR3 is built from 16 residues. Germline V gene data show CDR1 as LGHNT and CDR2 as FRNRAP.

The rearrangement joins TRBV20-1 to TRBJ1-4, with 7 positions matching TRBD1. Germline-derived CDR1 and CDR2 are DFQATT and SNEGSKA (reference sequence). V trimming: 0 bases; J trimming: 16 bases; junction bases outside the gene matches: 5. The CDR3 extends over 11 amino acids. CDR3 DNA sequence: TGCAGTGCTAGAGAAGACAGGGCCCAGTTTTTT. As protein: CSAREDRAQFF.

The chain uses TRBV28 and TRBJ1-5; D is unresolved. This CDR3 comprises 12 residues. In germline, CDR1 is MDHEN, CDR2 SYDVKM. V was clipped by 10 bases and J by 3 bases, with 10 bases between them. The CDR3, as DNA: TGTGCCACCCGTATAGCCAATCAGCCCCAGCATTTT. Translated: CATRIANQPQHF.

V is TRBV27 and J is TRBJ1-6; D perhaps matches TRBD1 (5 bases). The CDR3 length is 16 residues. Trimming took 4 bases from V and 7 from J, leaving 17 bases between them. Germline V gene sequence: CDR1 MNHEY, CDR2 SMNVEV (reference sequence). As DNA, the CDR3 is TGTGCCAGCAGTTCTTGGTCTGGGGGGGGGAATTCACCCCTCCACTTT. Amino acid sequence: CASSSWSGGGNSPLHF.

The CDR3 DNA reads as TGTGCCAGCAGCGCTATGTACGAGCAGTACTTC. Protein product: CASSAMYEQYF. The chain uses TRBV7-2 and TRBJ2-7; D gene uncertain. This CDR3 has 11 amino acids. CDR1 SGHTA and CDR2 FQGNSA come from the germline V gene. V lost 5 bases and J 4 bases, leaving 6 bases between the germline ends.